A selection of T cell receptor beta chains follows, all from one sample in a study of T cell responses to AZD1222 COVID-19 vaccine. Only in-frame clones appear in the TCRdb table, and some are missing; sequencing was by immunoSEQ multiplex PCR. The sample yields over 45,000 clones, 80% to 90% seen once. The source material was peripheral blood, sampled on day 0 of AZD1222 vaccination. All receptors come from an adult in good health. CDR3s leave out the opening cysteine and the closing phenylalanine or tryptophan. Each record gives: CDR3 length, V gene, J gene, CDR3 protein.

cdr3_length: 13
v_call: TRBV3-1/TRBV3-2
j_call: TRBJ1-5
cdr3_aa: ASSPMAGSNQPQH

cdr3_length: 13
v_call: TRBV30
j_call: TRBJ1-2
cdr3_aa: AWSHPADSNYGYT

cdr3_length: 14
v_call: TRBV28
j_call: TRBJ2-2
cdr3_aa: ASSGSGTRGTGELF

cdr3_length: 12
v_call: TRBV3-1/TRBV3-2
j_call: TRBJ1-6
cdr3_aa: ASSPLRATSPLH

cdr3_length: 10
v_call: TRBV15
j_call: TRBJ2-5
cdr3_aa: ATSAPGETQY

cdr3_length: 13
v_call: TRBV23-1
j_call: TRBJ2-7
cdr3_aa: ASSQPRQGNYEQY

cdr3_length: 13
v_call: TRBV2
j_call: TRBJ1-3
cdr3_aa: ASRRTGAAGNTIY

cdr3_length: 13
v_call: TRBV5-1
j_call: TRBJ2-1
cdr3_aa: ASSLDAGNYNEQF

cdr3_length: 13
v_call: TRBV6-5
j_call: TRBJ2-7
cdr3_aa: ASRRPTGQTYEQY

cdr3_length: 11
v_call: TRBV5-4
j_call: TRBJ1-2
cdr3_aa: AIGAAKGYGYT

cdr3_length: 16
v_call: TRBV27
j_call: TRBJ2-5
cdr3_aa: ASSFGGARGREQETQY

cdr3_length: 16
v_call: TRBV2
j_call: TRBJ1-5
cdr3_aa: ASSDGEVGDYSNQPQH

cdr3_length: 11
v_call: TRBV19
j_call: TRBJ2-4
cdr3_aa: ASSTGTGDIQY

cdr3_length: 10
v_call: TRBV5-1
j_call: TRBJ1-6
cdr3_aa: ASSGSQGPLH

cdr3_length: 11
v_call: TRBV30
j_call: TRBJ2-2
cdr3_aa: AWNYYITGELF

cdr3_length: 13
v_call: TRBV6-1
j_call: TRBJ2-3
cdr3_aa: ASSETLAGYYTQY

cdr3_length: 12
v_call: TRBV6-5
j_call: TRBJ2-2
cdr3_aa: ASSYLRGTGELF

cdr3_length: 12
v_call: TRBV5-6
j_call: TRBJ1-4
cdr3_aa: ASRVRGLNEKLF

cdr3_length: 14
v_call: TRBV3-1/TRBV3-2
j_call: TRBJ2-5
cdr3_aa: ASSQGLAGGQETQY

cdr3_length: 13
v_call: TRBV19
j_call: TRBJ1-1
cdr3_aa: ASSIDPTFGSEAF

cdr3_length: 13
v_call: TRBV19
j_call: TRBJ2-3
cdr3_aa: ASSIGGGYTDTQY

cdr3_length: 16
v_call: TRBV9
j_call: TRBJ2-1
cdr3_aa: ASSVGTSGGSIFDEQF

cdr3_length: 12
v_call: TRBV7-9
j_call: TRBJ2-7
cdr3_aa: ASSPQGTSYEQY

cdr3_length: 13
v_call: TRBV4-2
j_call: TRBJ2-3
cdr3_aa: ASSPRRGSTDTQY

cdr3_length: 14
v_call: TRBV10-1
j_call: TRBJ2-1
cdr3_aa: ASITPRQGLVCEQF

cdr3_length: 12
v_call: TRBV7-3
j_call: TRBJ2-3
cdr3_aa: ASSVRGQSDTQY

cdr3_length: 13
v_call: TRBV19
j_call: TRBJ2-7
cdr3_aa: ASSTATGSSYEQY